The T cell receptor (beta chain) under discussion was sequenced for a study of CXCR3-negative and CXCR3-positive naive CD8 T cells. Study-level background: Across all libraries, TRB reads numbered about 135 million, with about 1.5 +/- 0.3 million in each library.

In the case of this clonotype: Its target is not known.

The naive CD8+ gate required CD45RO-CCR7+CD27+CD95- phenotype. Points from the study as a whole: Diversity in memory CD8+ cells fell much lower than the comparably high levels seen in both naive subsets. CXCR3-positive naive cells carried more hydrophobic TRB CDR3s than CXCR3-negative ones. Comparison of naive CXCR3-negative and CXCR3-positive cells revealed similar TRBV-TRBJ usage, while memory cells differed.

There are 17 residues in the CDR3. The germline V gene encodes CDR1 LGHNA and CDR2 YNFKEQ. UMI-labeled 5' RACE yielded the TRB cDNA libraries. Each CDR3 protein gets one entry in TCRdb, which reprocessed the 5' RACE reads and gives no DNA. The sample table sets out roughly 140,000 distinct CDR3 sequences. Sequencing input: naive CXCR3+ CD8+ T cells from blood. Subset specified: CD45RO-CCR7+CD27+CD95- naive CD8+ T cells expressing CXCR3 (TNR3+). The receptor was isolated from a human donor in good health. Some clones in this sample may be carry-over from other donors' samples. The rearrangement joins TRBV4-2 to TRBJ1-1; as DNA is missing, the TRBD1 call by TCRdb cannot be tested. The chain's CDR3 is CASSQAPSQSARTEAFF.